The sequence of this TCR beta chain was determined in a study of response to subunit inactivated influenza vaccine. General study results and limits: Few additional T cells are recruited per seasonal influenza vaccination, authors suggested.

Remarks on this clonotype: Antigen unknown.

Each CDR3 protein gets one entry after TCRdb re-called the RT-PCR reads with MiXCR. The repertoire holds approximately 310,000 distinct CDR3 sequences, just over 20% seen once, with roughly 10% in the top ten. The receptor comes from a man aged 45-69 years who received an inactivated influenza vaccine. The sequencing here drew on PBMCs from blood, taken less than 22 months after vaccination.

CDR3 loop: CSAYWASGKSSEQYF. CDR3 bases: TGCAGTGCTTATTGGGCTAGCGGGAAGTCGTCTGAGCAGTACTTC. The chain carries TRBV20-1 and TRBJ2-7, with 9 bases identical to TRBD2. The germline V gene encodes CDR1 DFQATT and CDR2 SNEGSKA (reference sequence). The CDR3 has 15 amino acids. After removal of 5 bases from V and 7 bases from J, the junction contained 15 bases not matched to a gene.